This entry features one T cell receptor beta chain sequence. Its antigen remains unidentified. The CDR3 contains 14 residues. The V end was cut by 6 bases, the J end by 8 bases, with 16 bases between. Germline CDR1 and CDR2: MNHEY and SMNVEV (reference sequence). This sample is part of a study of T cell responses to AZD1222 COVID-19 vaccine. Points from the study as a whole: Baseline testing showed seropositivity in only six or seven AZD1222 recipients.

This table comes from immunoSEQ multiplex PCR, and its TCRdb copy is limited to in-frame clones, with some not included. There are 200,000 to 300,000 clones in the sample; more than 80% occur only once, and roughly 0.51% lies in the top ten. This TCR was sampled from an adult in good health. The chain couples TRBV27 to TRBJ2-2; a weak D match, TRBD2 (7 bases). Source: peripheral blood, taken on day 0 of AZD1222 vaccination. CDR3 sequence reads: CASSPRRGRGELFF. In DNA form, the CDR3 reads TGTGCCAGCAGCCCGAGGCGGGGGCGGGGGGAGCTGTTTTTT.